This TCR beta chain was profiled in a study of neoadjuvant anti-PD-1 for oral cavity cancer. Study observations and caveats: Treg/Th17 ratio rose with pretreatment blood and fell with post-treatment tumor TCRbeta clonality.

Data came from immunoSEQ multiplex PCR; TCRdb stores just in-frame clones and leaves some out. The table records 25,000 to 40,000 clones, about 80% of them present only once. Regarding this clone: Its antigen is currently unknown.

The time point here: after neoadjuvant nivolumab, at surgical resection. The V segment lost 1 base and the J segment 8 bases; nucleotides outside the gene matches: 7. This CDR3 spans 14 amino acids. Germline V gives CDR1 LGHNA, CDR2 YNFKEQ. Source: PBMCs, taken after nivolumab (anti-PD-1) treatment. The receptor's source is a person aged 40-85 years with oral cavity squamous cell carcinoma. V usage is TRBV4-2 and J usage is TRBJ1-2, with 7 bases that match TRBD1. CDR3 nucleotide sequence: TGTGCCAGCAGCCAAGCCGAGACAGGGTCCGGCTACACCTTC. It yields the protein CASSQAETGSGYTF.